This is a list of T cell receptor beta chains from one sample in a study of Ad26.COV2.S vaccination and SARS-CoV-2 variants. The protocol was immunoSEQ multiplex PCR, while the TCRdb copy is restricted to in-frame clones and leaves out a portion. The sample shows about 350,000 clones, 70% to 90% of them seen only once. This specimen was peripheral blood, taken in a trial of Ad26.COV2.S vaccine versus placebo. These receptors were taken from a person aged 18-65 years who received the Ad26.COV2.S COVID-19 vaccine or a placebo. Both conserved end residues are part of each CDR3. The order of the fields is CDR3 protein, CDR3 DNA, V gene, J gene, D gene, clone size. D genes are given only for firm matches. The listing skips clone size in some rows; elsewhere it reads once, few, many or a size class.

CDR3 protein: CASSQGYRGQPQHF
CDR3 DNA: TGTGCCAGCAGCCAGGGTTACAGGGGTCAGCCCCAGCATTTT
V gene: TRBV7-2
J gene: TRBJ1-5
D gene: TRBD1
clone size: few

CDR3 protein: CASSLPGYQETQYF
CDR3 DNA: TGTGCCAGCAGCTTACCGGGATACCAAGAGACCCAGTACTTC
V gene: TRBV7-2
J gene: TRBJ2-5
D gene: .
clone size: .

CDR3 protein: CASSFSGGSYNEQFF
CDR3 DNA: TGTGCCAGCAGTTTTAGCGGGGGGTCCTACAATGAGCAGTTCTTC
V gene: TRBV6-5
J gene: TRBJ2-1
D gene: TRBD2
clone size: .

CDR3 protein: CASSLDGGRYEQYF
CDR3 DNA: TGTGCCAGCAGCTTGGACGGGGGCCGGTACGAGCAGTACTTC
V gene: TRBV5-4
J gene: TRBJ2-7
D gene: .
clone size: .

CDR3 protein: CASSVEGFSGNTIYF
CDR3 DNA: TGTGCCAGCAGCGTAGAGGGGTTCTCTGGAAACACCATATATTTT
V gene: TRBV9
J gene: TRBJ1-3
D gene: .
clone size: .

CDR3 protein: CASSYSRARGPDTQYF
CDR3 DNA: TGTGCCAGCAGTTACTCGAGAGCCAGGGGGCCAGATACGCAGTATTTT
V gene: TRBV6-6
J gene: TRBJ2-3
D gene: TRBD1
clone size: .

CDR3 protein: CASSLWAGSEAFF
CDR3 DNA: TGTGCCAGCAGCTTATGGGCAGGCTCCGAAGCTTTCTTT
V gene: TRBV7-2
J gene: TRBJ1-1
D gene: .
clone size: .

CDR3 protein: CATSRGGVGGAYEQYF
CDR3 DNA: TGTGCCACCAGCAGAGGGGGTGTGGGAGGTGCCTACGAGCAGTACTTC
V gene: TRBV15
J gene: TRBJ2-7
D gene: .
clone size: few

CDR3 protein: CAISESIEGFYGYTF
CDR3 DNA: TGTGCCATCAGTGAGTCTATAGAGGGATTCTATGGCTACACCTTC
V gene: TRBV10-3
J gene: TRBJ1-2
D gene: .
clone size: .

CDR3 protein: CAIREGQASSYEQYF
CDR3 DNA: TGTGCCATCAGGGAGGGACAGGCTAGCTCCTACGAGCAGTACTTC
V gene: TRBV10-3
J gene: TRBJ2-7
D gene: TRBD1
clone size: .

CDR3 protein: CASSPRLAGGGNEQFF
CDR3 DNA: TGTGCCAGCAGCCCTAGACTAGCGGGAGGGGGCAATGAGCAGTTCTTC
V gene: TRBV7-2
J gene: TRBJ2-1
D gene: TRBD2
clone size: .

CDR3 protein: CAWSRGAGGPNNEQFF
CDR3 DNA: TGTGCCTGGAGTCGAGGGGCGGGAGGGCCTAACAATGAGCAGTTCTTC
V gene: TRBV30
J gene: TRBJ2-1
D gene: TRBD2
clone size: .

CDR3 protein: CASRGPSSYEQYF
CDR3 DNA: TGTGCCAGTAGGGGGCCTAGCTCCTACGAGCAGTACTTC
V gene: TRBV19
J gene: TRBJ2-7
D gene: .
clone size: .

CDR3 protein: CASSQGHLGYEQYF
CDR3 DNA: TGCGCCAGCAGCCAAGGTCATCTGGGCTACGAGCAGTACTTC
V gene: TRBV4-1
J gene: TRBJ2-7
D gene: .
clone size: .

CDR3 protein: CASSDSWGGTANTGELFF
CDR3 DNA: TGTGCCAGCAGTGATTCTTGGGGCGGGACGGCGAACACCGGGGAGCTGTTTTTT
V gene: TRBV2
J gene: TRBJ2-2
D gene: .
clone size: .

CDR3 protein: CASSEVSETQYF
CDR3 DNA: TGTGCCAGCAGTGAAGTATCCGAGACCCAGTACTTC
V gene: TRBV2
J gene: TRBJ2-5
D gene: .
clone size: .

CDR3 protein: CASSYSSPSDNTEAFF
CDR3 DNA: TGTGCCAGCAGTTACTCGAGTCCGAGCGATAACACTGAAGCTTTCTTT
V gene: TRBV6-5
J gene: TRBJ1-1
D gene: .
clone size: .